Presented here are 32 T cell receptor beta chains from one specimen sequenced in a study of shared clonotypes between healthy human individuals (TCRdb year 2020). The library was produced with the immunoSEQ multiplex PCR assay. Held by TCRdb, this immuneACCESS table contains in-frame sequences only and omits some clones. Under half of the omission traces to an unresolved V gene where checked; the cause of the rest is unknown. This sample gives around 2,000,000 clones in total; about 95% of them show up just once. The ten largest clones take up roughly 1.2% of the sample. CD8 naive samples consisted of CD45RO-negative cells that were positively selected for CCR7, yielding a CD45RA+CCR7+ population without TemRA cells. The material sequenced was naive CD8+ T cells sorted from blood. This sample's cell subset or site label indicates: CD45RA+CCR7+. These receptors were obtained from a young man in good health.

The chain uses TRBV11-2 and TRBJ1-3, with a possible D match to TRBD1 (5 bases). The V gene's germline CDR1 is SGHAT and CDR2 FQNNGV. Trimming shortened V by 3 bases and J by 4 bases, and 13 bases separated the two germline ends. The CDR3 runs to 15 residues. The CDR3 region has the DNA TGTGCCAGCAGCTTCTTCGCAGGGCTAGGAAACACCATATATTTT. Translated, it gives CASSFFAGLGNTIYF.

The chain couples TRBV30 to TRBJ2-1; 7 bases fit TRBD2. The CDR3 covers 18 residues. From germline, CDR1 is GTSNPN and CDR2 SVGIG (reference sequence). The V and J ends lost 0 bases and 1 base, in that order; junction bases with no gene match: 12. CDR3 protein: CAWSVRLTLALSYNEQFF. The CDR3 nucleotides read TGTGCCTGGAGTGTACGCTTGACACTAGCGTTATCCTACAATGAGCAGTTCTTC.

Notes on this clone: The sample contains more than one DNA sequence encoding this CDR3. V and J are TRBV4-3 and TRBJ2-2; D is ambiguous. The CDR3 totals 13 residues. Germline V CDR1 and CDR2: LGHNA, YSLEER. The V gene lost 0 bases and the J gene lost 6 bases, with 5 bases spanning the gap. In nucleotides, the CDR3 is TGCGCCAGCAGCCAAGATCCCGCCGGGGAGCTGTTTTTT. Translating it yields CASSQDPAGELFF.

Turning to this clone: Other nucleotide sequences from this sample produce the same CDR3. The chain combines TRBV27 with TRBJ1-5, with D unresolved. V lost 0 bases to trimming and J lost 6 bases, with 6 bases between them. Germline V CDR1 and CDR2: MNHEY, SMNVEV (reference sequence). The CDR3 is 13 residues long. Written as DNA, the CDR3 is TGTGCCAGCAGTTTATCGGGATCTCAGCCCCAGCATTTT. Translation: CASSLSGSQPQHF.

Concerning this clone itself: Other DNA sequences in this sample translate to the same CDR3. The chain has TRBV5-6 and TRBJ2-1; 10 bases are a match to TRBD1. Germline CDR1 and CDR2: SGHDT and YYEEEE. The CDR3 covers 14 residues. The trim removed 0 bases at V and 8 bases at J, leaving 2 bases unmatched. CDR3 bases: TGTGCCAGCAGCTTGGGACAGGGGGCTTATGAGCAGTTCTTC. It codes for CASSLGQGAYEQFF.

The V and J genes are TRBV27 and TRBJ1-6, with D perhaps matching TRBD1 (5 bases). Germline CDR1 MNHEY, CDR2 SMNVEV (reference sequence). This CDR3 region has 16 residues. V lost 2 bases, J lost 6 bases, and 14 bases lay in between. This CDR3 is CASSLGFQGGNSPLHF. In nucleotides, the CDR3 is TGTGCCAGCAGTTTAGGCTTCCAGGGTGGTAATTCACCCCTCCACTTT.

The V gene is TRBV11-2, the J gene TRBJ2-3; the D call may be TRBD1 or TRBD2 (5 bases each). The CDR3 loop spans 15 amino acids. Deletions cut 5 bases from V and 6 bases from J, with 18 bases between. CDR1 SGHAT and CDR2 FQNNGV come from the germline V gene. CDR3 nucleotide sequence: TGTGCCAGCAGCCCAGATGTGGGGACCGGCGATACGCAGTATTTT. It specifies CASSPDVGTGDTQYF. Looking up the rest from reference TRBV11-2 and TRBJ2-3 gives the full variable domain: EAGVAQSPRYKIIEKRQSVAFWCNPISGHATLYWYQQILGQGPKLLIQFQNNGVVDDSQLPKDRFSAERLKGVDSTLKIQPAKLEDSAVYLCASSPDVGTGDTQYFGPGTRLTVL.

The gene calls are TRBV19 and TRBJ2-5; D gene unclear. Between the trimmed V and J ends, which lost 7 bases and 5 bases, there was a span of 14 bases. This CDR3 is 13 amino acids long. The germline V gene encodes CDR1 LNHDA and CDR2 SQIVND (reference sequence). The CDR3 loop reads CASTPLEEETQYF. The CDR3 DNA follows: TGTGCCAGTACCCCCCTCGAAGAGGAGACCCAGTACTTC.

The CDR3 loop reads CASSYHETQANYGYTF. As DNA, the CDR3 is TGTGCCAGCAGTTATCATGAGACTCAAGCTAACTATGGCTACACCTTC. The rearrangement uses TRBV6-9 and TRBJ1-2; no definite D call. From germline, CDR1 is MNHGY and CDR2 SVAAGI. This CDR3 contains 16 residues. Deletions cut 2 bases from V and 0 bases from J, with 13 bases between.

The chain combines TRBV5-1 with TRBJ1-1, with no clear D. V was trimmed by 0 bases and J by 1 base, leaving 7 bases between them. From germline, CDR1 is SGHRS and CDR2 YFSETQ. CDR3 length: 14 residues. CDR3 loop: CASSLGPGNTEAFF. CDR3 DNA sequence: TGCGCCAGCAGCTTGGGCCCCGGGAACACTGAAGCTTTCTTT.

The chain uses TRBV2 and TRBJ1-5, with D possibly TRBD1 on 6 matching bases. Germline V lookup: CDR1 SNHLY, CDR2 FYNNEI. The length of the CDR3 is 15 residues. Deletions cut 6 bases from V and 0 bases from J, with 12 bases between. CDR3 DNA sequence: TGTGCCAGCAGGGACAGTTTTAATAGCAATCAGCCCCAGCATTTT. Amino acids: CASRDSFNSNQPQHF.

In DNA, the CDR3 is TGCGCCAGCAGCCAAGAGAAGAGGACTAGCTCCTACGAGCAGTACTTC. Protein product: CASSQEKRTSSYEQYF. This chain joins TRBV4-1 and TRBJ2-7; 7 bases line up with TRBD2. Germline assignment: CDR1 MGHRA and CDR2 YSYEKL. This CDR3 contains 16 residues. V gave up 0 bases and J gave up 0 bases; unmatched junction bases: 5.

The rearrangement joins TRBV30 to TRBJ1-4; D is undetermined. V lost 2 bases, J lost 4 bases, and 8 bases lay in between. The CDR3 is 13 residues long. Germline-derived CDR1 and CDR2 are GTSNPN and SVGIG (reference sequence). Here the CDR3 reads CAWSMENNEKLFF. The CDR3 bases are TGTGCCTGGAGTATGGAGAATAATGAAAAACTGTTTTTT.

This clone was seen only once. V is TRBV6-6 and J is TRBJ1-5, with 9 bases lining up with TRBD1. The CDR3 consists of 16 residues. Trimming at V came to 6 bases and at J to 2 bases, leaving 8 bases not matched to a gene. Germline V gene data show CDR1 as MNHNY and CDR2 as SVGAGI (reference sequence). Written as DNA, the CDR3 is TGTGCCAGCAGCCTCGACAGGGGGTCAGGCAATCAGCCCCAGCATTTT. It encodes CASSLDRGSGNQPQHF.

A note on this clone: This specimen includes other DNA sequences encoding the same CDR3. The V and J genes are TRBV15 and TRBJ2-7; D is unresolved. The V gene's germline CDR1 is LNHNV and CDR2 YYDKDF (reference sequence). Between the trimmed V and J ends, which lost 0 bases and 5 bases, there was a span of 8 bases. CDR3 length equals 13 residues. The CDR3 protein is CATSRDLADEQYF. Here the CDR3 DNA reads TGTGCCACCAGCAGAGATCTGGCCGACGAGCAGTACTTC.

V is TRBV25-1 and J is TRBJ2-3; 7 bases align to TRBD1. CDR3 length: 17 residues. The ends lost 5 bases at V and 0 bases at J; junction bases unmatched: 11. CDR1 and CDR2 (germline): MGHDK, SYGVNS. DNA of the CDR3: TGTGCCAGCAGTACCCTAGGGACAGTAACTAGCACAGATACGCAGTATTTT. It encodes CASSTLGTVTSTDTQYF. The full variable domain, rest sourced from reference TRBV25-1 and TRBJ2-3, is EADIYQTPRYLVIGTGKKITLECSQTMGHDKMYWYQQDPGMELHLIHYSYGVNSTEKGDLSSESTVSRIRTEHFPLTLESARPSHTSQYLCASSTLGTVTSTDTQYFGPGTRLTVL.

The V and J genes are TRBV30 and TRBJ1-6, with 8 bases identical to TRBD1. Per the germline V gene, CDR1 is GTSNPN and CDR2 is SVGIG (reference sequence). Trimming removed 1 base from V and 6 bases from J; junction bases left unmatched: 8. CDR3 size: 16 residues. DNA for the CDR3: TGTGCCTGGAGTGGGAGACAGGGGAGGGGTAATTCACCCCTCCACTTT. This translates into CAWSGRQGRGNSPLHF.

CDR3 DNA sequence: TGTGCCAGCAAGGGCTTCACAGATACGCAGTATTTT. Amino acid sequence: CASKGFTDTQYF. The chain couples TRBV7-9 to TRBJ2-3; D gene ambiguous. V lost 7 bases, J lost 2 bases, and 7 bases lay in between. The CDR3 sequence is 12 residues long. CDR1 is SEHNR, CDR2 FQNEAQ, per germline (reference sequence).

V is TRBV28 and J is TRBJ1-5, with D possibly TRBD1 on 6 matching bases. V shed 6 bases and J shed 2 bases, with 14 bases lying between them. Germline loops: CDR1 MDHEN, CDR2 SYDVKM. The CDR3 runs to 15 residues. The CDR3 DNA reads as TGTGCCAGCAGCTGGGAGGGGGGTGGCAATCAGCCCCAGCATTTT. It specifies CASSWEGGGNQPQHF.

Turning to this clone: The sample carries other DNA sequences with the same CDR3. V is TRBV19 and J is TRBJ2-5; 8 nucleotides agree with TRBD1. CDR3 length equals 13 residues. The V and J ends lost 8 bases and 3 bases, in that order; junction bases with no gene match: 5. The germline V gene has CDR1 LNHDA and CDR2 SQIVND (reference sequence). CDR3 in DNA: TGTGCCAGTTCCCCGGACAGGGAAGAGACCCAGTACTTC. It specifies CASSPDREETQYF.

This clone was observed once. Sequence at one end of the junction differs from germline and may be a read error. The CDR3 nucleotides are TGCGCCAGCACCCAAGGGAATAGCGGGGGATACTACGAGCAGTACTTC. Protein product: CASTQGNSGGYYEQYF. V gene TRBV4-1 combines with J gene TRBJ2-7; 9 bases match TRBD2. Per germline, CDR1 MGHRA and CDR2 YSYEKL. This CDR3 is 16 amino acids long.

The gene calls are TRBV4-1 and TRBJ2-7, with unresolved D. V was clipped by 4 bases and J by 3 bases, with 13 bases between them. This CDR3 is 14 amino acids long. CDR1 MGHRA and CDR2 YSYEKL come from the germline V gene. DNA for the CDR3: TGCGCCAGCAGCCCTAGGGCACAGAACTACGAGCAGTACTTC. Translated: CASSPRAQNYEQYF.

This chain links TRBV7-9 with TRBJ2-7; TRBD1 agrees at 10 bases. The CDR3 contains 12 residues. The V gene end was trimmed by 10 bases and the J gene end by 4 bases; junction bases not matched to a gene: 4. Germline loops: CDR1 SEHNR, CDR2 FQNEAQ (reference sequence). This CDR3 is CAIRTGGYEQYF. The DNA for the CDR3 is TGTGCCATCAGGACAGGGGGGTACGAGCAGTACTTC. Filled out from reference TRBV7-9 and TRBJ2-7, the complete variable domain reads DTGVSQNPRHKITKRGQNVTFRCDPISEHNRLYWYRQTLGQGPEFLTYFQNEAQLEKSRLLSDRFSAERPKGSFSTLEIQRTEQGDSAMYLCAIRTGGYEQYFGPGTRLTVT.

The rearrangement links TRBV5-1 to TRBJ2-1, with D perhaps TRBD1 (5 bases). This CDR3 is built from 15 residues. Trimming left V 4 bases short and J 3 bases short, with 14 bases between. CDR1 and CDR2 (germline): SGHRS, YFSETQ. Here the CDR3 DNA reads TGCGCCAGCAGCCTAACAGGTTCAGGCTACAATGAGCAGTTCTTC. Amino acid sequence: CASSLTGSGYNEQFF.

This clone has only one observation. The rearrangement joins TRBV15 to TRBJ1-5; no clear D gene. Germline lookup yields CDR1 LNHNV and CDR2 YYDKDF (reference sequence). The ends were cut back, 0 bases at V and 9 bases at J, with 15 bases in the middle. CDR3 length: 15 residues. The CDR3 here is CATSRDRSDLGPQHF. The CDR3 bases are TGTGCCACCAGCAGAGATCGATCCGACCTTGGGCCCCAGCATTTT.

The rearrangement links TRBV19 to TRBJ2-2; TRBD1 matches at 7 bases. J was trimmed by 6 bases and V by 6 bases; bases with no gene match: 7. Looked up from germline, CDR1 is LNHDA and CDR2 is SQIVND (reference sequence). CDR3 length: 14 amino acids. CDR3 coding DNA: TGTGCCAGTAGAAGGGACAGCCCTCCCGGGGAGCTGTTTTTT. It is translated as CASRRDSPPGELFF. The entire variable domain, with the rest obtained from reference TRBV19 and TRBJ2-2, is as follows: DGGITQSPKYLFRKEGQNVTLSCEQNLNHDAMYWYRQDPGQGLRLIYYSQIVNDFQKGDIAEGYSVSREKKESFPLTVTSAQKNPTAFYLCASRRDSPPGELFFGEGSRLTVL.

The chain employs TRBV27 and TRBJ2-1, with D perhaps TRBD1 (6 bases). Per germline, CDR1 MNHEY and CDR2 SMNVEV (reference sequence). This CDR3 has 11 residues. Trimming removed 8 bases from V and 10 bases from J, with 12 bases in between. CDR3 DNA: TGTGCCAGCCTTTACGGGACAGAGCAGTTCTTC. Residues: CASLYGTEQFF.

The gene calls are TRBV7-9 and TRBJ2-3; no clear D gene. Trimming took 5 bases from V and 3 from J, leaving 18 bases between them. This CDR3 is built from 16 residues. Germline CDR1 and CDR2: SEHNR and FQNEAQ (reference sequence). This CDR3 reads CASSPRIPAATDTQYF. CDR3 bases: TGTGCCAGCAGCCCCCGAATCCCAGCAGCGACAGATACGCAGTATTTT.

The V gene is TRBV6-1, the J gene TRBJ2-5; no clear D gene. The CDR3 contains 14 residues. Germline V gene lookup returns CDR1 MNHNS and CDR2 SASEGT. Trimming removed 2 bases at V and 5 bases at J, with 12 bases between. Here the CDR3 reads CASSEYGIVETQYF. The DNA for the CDR3 is TGTGCCAGCAGTGAATACGGTATCGTGGAGACCCAGTACTTC.

The chain is built from TRBV10-3 and TRBJ2-4, with TRBD2 matching 11 bases. The CDR3 runs 17 residues. J lost 0 bases, V lost 3 bases, and 4 bases had no gene match. CDR1 and CDR2 from the germline V gene are ENHRY and SYGVKD. CDR3 nucleotide sequence: TGTGCCATCAGTGACCCGACTAGCGGGATAGCCAAAAACATTCAGTACTTC. This translates into CAISDPTSGIAKNIQYF.

This chain joins TRBV9 and TRBJ1-2, with a tentative D call TRBD1 (5 bases). The V end lost 0 bases, the J end lost 4 bases, and 13 bases lay between the germline ends. The CDR3 consists of 15 residues. Germline V CDR1 and CDR2: SGDLS, YYNGEE. The CDR3 protein is CASSVDRGRTYGYTF. CDR3 DNA sequence: TGTGCCAGCAGCGTAGACCGGGGCCGAACCTATGGCTACACCTTC.

The chain employs TRBV18 and TRBJ2-1, with 7 bases lining up with TRBD1. The junction had 8 bases not matched to a gene; V was cut back by 2 bases and J by 4 bases. CDR1 and CDR2 from the germline V gene are KGHSH and LQKENI. The CDR3 covers 16 residues. CDR3 in DNA: TGTGCCAGCTCACCAAGGGGGCTAGCCACTTACAATGAGCAGTTCTTC. The encoded protein is CASSPRGLATYNEQFF. The full variable domain, with the rest looked up from reference TRBV18 and TRBJ2-1, is NAGVMQNPRHLVRRRGQEARLRCSPMKGHSHVYWYRQLPEEGLKFMVYLQKENIIDESGMPKERFSAEFPKEGPSILRIQQVVRGDSAAYFCASSPRGLATYNEQFFGPGTRLTVL.